This TCR beta chain is from a study of OX40 agonist ivuxolimab in advanced cancers. Study-wide background: Prior anti-PD-1, anti-PD-L1 or anti-CTLA-4 therapy was allowed; 30% to 40% had some. Two patients with cutaneous melanoma and one with hepatocellular carcinoma, three in total, showed partial responses.

Trimming removed 0 bases from V and 3 bases from J, with 11 bases in between. The CDR3 is 16 residues long. Germline CDR1 MNHEY, CDR2 SVGAGI. Clones were sequenced by immunoSEQ multiplex PCR, and TCRdb holds only the in-frame ones, with some missing. Of some 77,000 clones in the sample, approximately 95% were seen once. The study sampled blood at baseline, cycle 4 day 1, and cycle 7 day 1. This receptor was identified in an adult with an advanced solid tumor such as melanoma, head and neck, liver or kidney cancer. The sequencing here drew on CD4+ or CD8+ T cells sorted from blood, taken in a trial of the OX40 agonist ivuxolimab. The rearrangement links TRBV6-5 to TRBJ1-4; D is perhaps TRBD1 (6 bases). The CDR3 region is CASSYSIRGPNEKLFF. CDR3 nucleotides: TGTGCCAGCAGTTACTCGATTCGGGGGCCTAATGAAAAACTGTTTTTT.